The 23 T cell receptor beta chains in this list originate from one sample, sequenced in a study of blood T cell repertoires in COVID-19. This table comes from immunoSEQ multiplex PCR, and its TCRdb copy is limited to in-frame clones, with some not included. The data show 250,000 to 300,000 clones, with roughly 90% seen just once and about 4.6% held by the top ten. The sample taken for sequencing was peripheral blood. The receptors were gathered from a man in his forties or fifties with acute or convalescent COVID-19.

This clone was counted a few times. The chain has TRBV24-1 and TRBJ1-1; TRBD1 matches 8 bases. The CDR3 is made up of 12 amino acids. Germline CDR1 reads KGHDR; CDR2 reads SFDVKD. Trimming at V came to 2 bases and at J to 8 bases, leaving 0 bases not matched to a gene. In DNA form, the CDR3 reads TGTGCCACCAGTGATTGGACAGGGGAAGCTTTCTTT. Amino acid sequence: CATSDWTGEAFF.

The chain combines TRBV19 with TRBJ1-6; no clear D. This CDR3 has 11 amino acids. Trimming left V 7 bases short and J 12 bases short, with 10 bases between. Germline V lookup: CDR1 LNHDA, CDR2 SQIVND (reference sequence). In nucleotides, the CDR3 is TGTGCCAGTACCTCAGGAGGACCCCTCCACTTT. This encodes CASTSGGPLHF.

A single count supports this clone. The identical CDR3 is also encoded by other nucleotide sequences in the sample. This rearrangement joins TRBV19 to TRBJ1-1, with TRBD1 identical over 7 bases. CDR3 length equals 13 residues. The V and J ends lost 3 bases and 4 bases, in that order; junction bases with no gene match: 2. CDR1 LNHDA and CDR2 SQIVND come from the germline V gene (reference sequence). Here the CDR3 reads CASSIQGGTEAFF. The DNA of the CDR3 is TGTGCCAGTAGTATTCAGGGGGGCACTGAAGCTTTCTTT.

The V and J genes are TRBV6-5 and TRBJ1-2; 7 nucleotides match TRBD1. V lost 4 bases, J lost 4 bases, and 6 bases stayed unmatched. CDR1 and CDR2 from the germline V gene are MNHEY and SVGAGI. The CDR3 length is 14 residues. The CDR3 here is CASSFVQGTYGYTF. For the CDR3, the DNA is TGTGCCAGCAGTTTCGTACAGGGGACCTATGGCTACACCTTC.

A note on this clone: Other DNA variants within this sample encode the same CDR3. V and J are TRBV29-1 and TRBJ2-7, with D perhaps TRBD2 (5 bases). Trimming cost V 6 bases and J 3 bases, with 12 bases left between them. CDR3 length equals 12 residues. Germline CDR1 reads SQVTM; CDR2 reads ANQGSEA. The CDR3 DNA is TGCAGCGTCGGACCCGGGGACTACGAGCAGTACTTC. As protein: CSVGPGDYEQYF.

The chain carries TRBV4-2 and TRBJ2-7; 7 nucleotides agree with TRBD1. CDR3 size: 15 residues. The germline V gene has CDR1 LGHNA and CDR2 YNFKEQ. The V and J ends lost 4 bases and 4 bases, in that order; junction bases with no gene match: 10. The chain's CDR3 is CASSPYLGQEYEQYF. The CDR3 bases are TGTGCCAGCAGCCCCTACCTTGGACAGGAATACGAGCAGTACTTC.

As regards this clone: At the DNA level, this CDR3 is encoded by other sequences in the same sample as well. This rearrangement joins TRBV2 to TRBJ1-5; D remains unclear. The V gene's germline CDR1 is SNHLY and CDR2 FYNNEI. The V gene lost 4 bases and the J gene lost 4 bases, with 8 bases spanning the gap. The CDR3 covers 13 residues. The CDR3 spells CASSAGPNQPQHF. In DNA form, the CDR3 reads TGTGCCAGCAGTGCAGGTCCGAATCAGCCCCAGCATTTT.

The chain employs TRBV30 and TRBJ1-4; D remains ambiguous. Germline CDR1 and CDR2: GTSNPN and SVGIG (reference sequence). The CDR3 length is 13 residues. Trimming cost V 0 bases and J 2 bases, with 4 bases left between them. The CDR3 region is CAWSVYTNEKLFF. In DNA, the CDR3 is TGTGCCTGGAGTGTCTATACTAATGAAAAACTGTTTTTT. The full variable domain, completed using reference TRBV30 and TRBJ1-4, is SQTIHQWPATLVQPVGSPLSLECTVEGTSNPNLYWYRQAAGRGLQLLFYSVGIGQISSEVPQNLSASRPQDRQFILSSKKLLLSDSGFYLCAWSVYTNEKLFFGSGTQLSVL.

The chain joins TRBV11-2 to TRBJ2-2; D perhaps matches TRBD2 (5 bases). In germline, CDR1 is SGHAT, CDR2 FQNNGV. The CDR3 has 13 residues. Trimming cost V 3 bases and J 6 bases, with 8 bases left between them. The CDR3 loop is CASSFSEAGELFF. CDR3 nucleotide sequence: TGTGCCAGCAGCTTTAGCGAGGCCGGGGAGCTGTTTTTT.

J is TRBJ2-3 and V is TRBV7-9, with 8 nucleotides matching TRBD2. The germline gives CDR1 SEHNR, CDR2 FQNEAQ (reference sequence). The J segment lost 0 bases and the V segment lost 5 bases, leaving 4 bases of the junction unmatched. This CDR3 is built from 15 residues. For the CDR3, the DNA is TGTGCCAGCAGCCCAGCGGGGGTTAGCACAGATACGCAGTATTTT. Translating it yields CASSPAGVSTDTQYF. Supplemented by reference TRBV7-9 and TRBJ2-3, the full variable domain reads DTGVSQNPRHKITKRGQNVTFRCDPISEHNRLYWYRQTLGQGPEFLTYFQNEAQLEKSRLLSDRFSAERPKGSFSTLEIQRTEQGDSAMYLCASSPAGVSTDTQYFGPGTRLTVL.

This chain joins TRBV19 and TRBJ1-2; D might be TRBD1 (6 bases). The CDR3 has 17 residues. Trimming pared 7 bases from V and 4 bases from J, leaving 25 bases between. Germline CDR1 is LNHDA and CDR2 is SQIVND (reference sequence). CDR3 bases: TGTGCCAGTACCCTACAGGGTCGGAGTTATTTCGGCTATGGCTACACCTTC. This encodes CASTLQGRSYFGYGYTF. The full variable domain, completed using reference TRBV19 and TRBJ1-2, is DGGITQSPKYLFRKEGQNVTLSCEQNLNHDAMYWYRQDPGQGLRLIYYSQIVNDFQKGDIAEGYSVSREKKESFPLTVTSAQKNPTAFYLCASTLQGRSYFGYGYTFGSGTRLTVV.

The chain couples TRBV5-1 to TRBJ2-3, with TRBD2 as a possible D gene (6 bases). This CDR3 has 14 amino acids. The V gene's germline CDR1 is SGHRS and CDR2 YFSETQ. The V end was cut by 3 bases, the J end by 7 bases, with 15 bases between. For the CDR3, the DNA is TGCGCCAGCAGCTATGGGACTGAACGATATACGCAGTATTTT. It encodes CASSYGTERYTQYF.

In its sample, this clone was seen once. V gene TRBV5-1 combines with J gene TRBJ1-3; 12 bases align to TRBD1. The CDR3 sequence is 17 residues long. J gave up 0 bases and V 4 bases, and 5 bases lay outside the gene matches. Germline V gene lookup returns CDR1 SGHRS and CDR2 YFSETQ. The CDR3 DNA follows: TGCGCCAGCAGCCCCGGGGACAGGGGGCTCTCTGGAAACACCATATATTTT. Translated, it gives CASSPGDRGLSGNTIYF.

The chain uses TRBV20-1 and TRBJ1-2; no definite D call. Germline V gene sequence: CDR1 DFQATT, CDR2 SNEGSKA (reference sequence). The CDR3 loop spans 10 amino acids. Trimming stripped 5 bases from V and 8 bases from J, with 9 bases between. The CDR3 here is CSALGMGYTF. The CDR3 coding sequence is TGCAGTGCTCTCGGGATGGGCTACACCTTC.

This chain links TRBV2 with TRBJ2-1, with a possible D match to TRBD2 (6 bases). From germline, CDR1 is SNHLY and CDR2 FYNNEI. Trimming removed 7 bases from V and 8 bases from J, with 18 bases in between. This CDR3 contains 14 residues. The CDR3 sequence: CASKLAGRGYEQFF. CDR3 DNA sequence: TGTGCCAGCAAACTAGCAGGTCGGGGGTATGAGCAGTTCTTC.

The CDR3 reads CASSQDPGQGSPYGYTF. As DNA, the CDR3 is TGCGCCAGCAGCCAAGATCCAGGTCAGGGGAGTCCATATGGCTACACCTTC. The chain employs TRBV4-1 and TRBJ1-2; the D gene is possibly TRBD1 (6 bases). Per the germline V gene, CDR1 is MGHRA and CDR2 is YSYEKL. Trimming left V 0 bases short and J 5 bases short, with 19 bases between. This CDR3 comprises 17 residues.

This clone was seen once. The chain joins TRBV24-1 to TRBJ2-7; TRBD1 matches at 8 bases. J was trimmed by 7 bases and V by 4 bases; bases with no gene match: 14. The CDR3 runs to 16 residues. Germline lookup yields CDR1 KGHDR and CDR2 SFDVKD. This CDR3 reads CATSDQTGTGVEEQYF. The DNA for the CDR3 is TGTGCCACCAGTGACCAGACCGGGACAGGTGTGGAAGAGCAGTACTTC.

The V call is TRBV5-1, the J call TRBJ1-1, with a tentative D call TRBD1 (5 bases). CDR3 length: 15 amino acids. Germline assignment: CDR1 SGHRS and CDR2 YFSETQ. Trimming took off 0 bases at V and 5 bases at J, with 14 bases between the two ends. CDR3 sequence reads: CASSLAPGGGTEAFF. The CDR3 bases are TGCGCCAGCAGCTTGGCCCCGGGGGGTGGAACTGAAGCTTTCTTT.

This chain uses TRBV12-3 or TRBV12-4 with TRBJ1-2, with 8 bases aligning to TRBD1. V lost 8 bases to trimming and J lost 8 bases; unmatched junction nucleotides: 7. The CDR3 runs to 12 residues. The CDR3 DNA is TGTGCCAGCCGGACAGGGATCGAGGGCTACACCTTC. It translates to CASRTGIEGYTF.

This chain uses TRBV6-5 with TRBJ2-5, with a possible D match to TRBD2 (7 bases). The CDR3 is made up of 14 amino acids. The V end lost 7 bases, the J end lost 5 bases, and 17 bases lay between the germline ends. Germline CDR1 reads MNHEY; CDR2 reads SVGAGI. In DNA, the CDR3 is TGTGCCAGCACCCAACCGGGCGGGGGCGAGACCCAGTACTTC. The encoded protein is CASTQPGGGETQYF.

CDR3 in DNA: TGTGCCAGCAGCTTGAACAGCCGGCGACCCACCGGGGAGCTGTTTTTT. It encodes CASSLNSRRPTGELFF. The genes are TRBV5-6 and TRBJ2-2; D remains unclear. Trimming shortened V by 1 base and J by 4 bases, and 14 bases separated the two germline ends. Germline lookup yields CDR1 SGHDT and CDR2 YYEEEE. The CDR3 is 16 amino acids.

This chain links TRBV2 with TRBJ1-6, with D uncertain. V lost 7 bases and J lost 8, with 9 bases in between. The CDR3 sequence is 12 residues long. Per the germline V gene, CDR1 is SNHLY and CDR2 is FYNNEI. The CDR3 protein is CASMSFYSPLHF. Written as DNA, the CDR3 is TGTGCCAGCATGTCTTTCTATTCACCCCTCCACTTT.

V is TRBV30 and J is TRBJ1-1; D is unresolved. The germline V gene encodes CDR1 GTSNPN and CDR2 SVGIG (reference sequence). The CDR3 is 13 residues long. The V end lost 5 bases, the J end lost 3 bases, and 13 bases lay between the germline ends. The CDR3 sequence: CAWGESSDTEAFF. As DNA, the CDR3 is TGTGCCTGGGGTGAAAGTTCGGACACTGAAGCTTTCTTT.